Listed here is a single TCR beta chain. Its specificity is not known. The CDR3 is made up of 18 amino acids. With 1 base clipped from V and 2 bases from J, the junction kept 11 bases outside the gene matches. Germline CDR1 and CDR2: LNHNV and YYDKDF (reference sequence). These data are taken from a study of a mutant IDH1 vaccine in newly diagnosed glioma. Background on the study: Treated patients, around 60% male and around 40% female, averaged about 40 years of age. Most had both radiotherapy and temozolomide beforehand; others had only one.

Time point denoted: baseline, week 1 (first vaccination visit). As for treatment: pre-vaccination baseline after standard-of-care therapy. The donor cohort comprised cases of new WHO grade 3 or 4 IDH1-mutant, ATRX-lost astrocytoma. Points from the study as a whole: Pseudoprogression appeared unlinked to shifts in leading peripheral T cell clonotypes.

This table comes from immunoSEQ multiplex PCR, and its TCRdb copy is limited to in-frame clones, with some not included. Of 50,000 to 65,000 clones detected, around 80% appear once; the ten largest clones hold about a fifth. The sequence was collected from a man younger than 35 with glioma. The V and J genes are TRBV15 and TRBJ2-1; 7 bases are shared with TRBD1. Sequenced here: PBMCs, sampled from a glioma patient treated with radiotherapy, temozolomide or both. The CDR3 sequence is CATSRVPPDRETYNEQFF. The CDR3, as DNA: TGTGCCACCAGCAGAGTTCCCCCCGACAGGGAAACCTACAATGAGCAGTTCTTC.